The rows below give T cell receptor beta chains drawn from one sample of a study of shared clonotypes between healthy human individuals. The protocol was immunoSEQ multiplex PCR, while the TCRdb copy is restricted to in-frame clones and leaves out a portion. The table includes approximately 740,000 clones, about 91% detected once. Input material: naive CD8+ T cells sorted from blood. The receptors originated from a man younger than 45 in good health. Each CDR3 is given with its conserved first and last residue. Fields, in order: V gene, J gene, D gene, clone size, CDR3 DNA, CDR3 protein. D genes are given only for firm matches. Expanded clones are given a class, and other clones once, few, many or no size at all.

TRBV5-1	TRBJ2-1	.	.	TGCGCCAGCAGCTTCAGCTACAATGAGCAGTTCTTC	CASSFSYNEQFF
TRBV15	TRBJ1-5	TRBD1	once	TGTGCCACCAGCAGAGACAGGGGGCGATATCAGCCCCAGCATTTT	CATSRDRGRYQPQHF
TRBV13	TRBJ2-1	.	.	TGTGCCAGCAGCTCCCCCACTCAAACGTCCTACAATGAGCAGTTCTTC	CASSSPTQTSYNEQFF
TRBV7-6	TRBJ2-6	.	.	TGTGCCACCCCGTCCTTGGAGGGGGCCAACGTCCTGACTTTC	CATPSLEGANVLTF
TRBV28	TRBJ1-5	.	.	TGTGCCAGCAGTATCGACAGGCCAAATCAGCCCCAGCATTTT	CASSIDRPNQPQHF
TRBV7-3	TRBJ2-1	TRBD2	.	TGTGCCAGCAGCTTAACGCTAGCGGACTACAATGAGCAGTTCTTC	CASSLTLADYNEQFF
TRBV5-1	TRBJ2-7	TRBD2	.	TGCGCCAGCAGCTGGGGAACGGGAGGGTCCTACGAGCAGTACTTC	CASSWGTGGSYEQYF
TRBV6-1	TRBJ2-7	.	once	TGTGCCAGCAGTGAAACAGGAGGGGGCTACGAGCAGTACTTC	CASSETGGGYEQYF
TRBV27	TRBJ1-1	.	.	TGTGCCAGCAGTCTACAGCCGCTGTCAGGGGCTCTCCTCCTTGAAGCTTTCTTT	CASSLQPLSGALLLEAFF
TRBV2	TRBJ2-7	.	few	TGTGCCAGCACTAGCTCCTTATACGAGCAGTACTTC	CASTSSLYEQYF
TRBV28	TRBJ2-7	TRBD1	.	TGTGCCAGCAGCCGGGACAGGACCTACGAGCAGTACTTC	CASSRDRTYEQYF
TRBV13	TRBJ2-6	.	.	TGTGCCAGCAGCTTAGCTCTCGGACAGTCCGTCTCTGGGGCCAACGTCCTGACTTTC	CASSLALGQSVSGANVLTF
TRBV13	TRBJ2-7	.	.	TGTGCCAGCAGCTTAGGGGTGGACTCCTACTACGAGCAGTACTTC	CASSLGVDSYYEQYF
TRBV27	TRBJ1-1	.	.	TGTGCCAGCAGTTTAGGGTCGGTCACTGAAGCTTTCTTT	CASSLGSVTEAFF
TRBV28	TRBJ2-7	.	.	TGTGCCAGCAGTCCCGGGGGCGCCTTCTACGAGCAGTACTTC	CASSPGGAFYEQYF
TRBV7-2	TRBJ2-5	TRBD1	.	TGTGCCAGCAGCTCAATTTCGGGACAGGGGTCAGAGACCCAGTACTTC	CASSSISGQGSETQYF
TRBV7-2	TRBJ2-5	TRBD2	.	TGTGCCAGCAGCCCCGGGACTAGCGGAGGGGAGACCCAGTACTTC	CASSPGTSGGETQYF